The 3 T cell receptor beta chains below were found in one sample sequenced in a study of blood T cell repertoires in COVID-19. Assay used: immunoSEQ multiplex PCR; TCRdb lists only in-frame clones, some missing. The repertoire holds about 260,000 clones, with nearly 90% as singletons. Sequencing was performed on peripheral blood. These receptor sequences come from a human donor in a cohort sampled during active COVID-19.

This clone has a handful of counts. Here the CDR3 DNA reads TGTGCCAGCAGCCCTCGACTAGCGGCCTGGAAGCAGTACTTC. It is translated as CASSPRLAAWKQYF. This chain uses TRBV3-1 (or the pseudogene TRBV3-2) with TRBJ2-7; 9 bases match TRBD2. This CDR3 comprises 14 residues. Trimming cost V 4 bases and J 8 bases; bases outside gene matches: 9. CDR1 and CDR2 (germline): LGHDT, YNNKEL (reference sequence).

The chain carries TRBV11-2 and TRBJ2-1; 16 bases match TRBD2. Germline-derived CDR1 and CDR2 are SGHAT and FQNNGV. CDR3 size: 18 residues. J lost 7 bases, V lost 5 bases, and 11 bases had no gene match. CDR3 protein: CASSTAGTSGGASNEQFF. The CDR3, as DNA: TGTGCCAGCAGCACAGCCGGGACTAGCGGGGGGGCATCGAATGAGCAGTTCTTC.

The chain uses TRBV19 and TRBJ1-6, with TRBD1 as a possible D gene (6 bases). Germline lookup yields CDR1 LNHDA and CDR2 SQIVND (reference sequence). The CDR3 sequence is 15 residues long. V lost 4 bases to trimming and J lost 8 bases, with 15 bases between them. The CDR3 nucleotides are TGTGCCAGTAGTAGGTCCCAGGGGATTGATTCACCCCTCCACTTT. This codes for CASSRSQGIDSPLHF.